This TCR beta chain was obtained from a study of blood T cells in healthy people across ages. A second roughly 6 to 12 cycle PCR used barcoded and J-beta primers. TCRdb called the 5' RACE reads again in MiXCR, with one record for every CDR3 protein. The sample has about 930,000 distinct CDR3 sequences, roughly 29% seen once. Approximately 9.2 milliliters was the volume of peripheral blood drawn from each donor. The sample was also linked to a second study, of T cells of mothers and their children. That paper states: Donors were a few healthy Caucasian mothers and their six children. Related mother-child pairs shared marginally more repertoire than unrelated pairs, though not significantly. None of the identified T cell clones proved to be persistent microchimeric clones.

The TCR was taken from a woman aged 35 to 49 in good health. Source material: blood.

CDR3: CASSLLDRSQETQYF. CDR3 DNA sequence: TGCGCCAGCAGCTTGTTGGACAGGAGCCAAGAGACCCAGTACTTC. The chain combines TRBV5-1 with TRBJ2-5; 7 nucleotides align to TRBD1. The CDR3 runs to 15 residues. V gave up 1 base and J gave up 1 base; unmatched junction bases: 4. Looked up from germline, CDR1 is SGHRS and CDR2 is YFSETQ.